The rows below give T cell receptor beta chains drawn from one sample of a study of beta chain features in type 1 diabetes. Sequencing used immunoSEQ multiplex PCR; TCRdb keeps in-frame clones, though not all of them. The sample has about 270,000 clones, approximately 14% seen once. The sequenced sample was naive CD4+ T cells from blood. These receptors all stem from a man younger than 40 with type 1 diabetes. The CDR3 runs from the conserved cysteine through the conserved F or W. The D gene is left open where the match is weak. Clone size is stated in some rows and not others, as once, few, many or a class when expanded.

clone size | J gene | D gene | V gene | CDR3 DNA | CDR3 protein
few | TRBJ2-7 | TRBD2 | TRBV5-6 | TGTGCCAGCAGCCCACGGACTAGCGGGATCTCCTACGAGCAGTATTTC | CASSPRTSGISYEQYF
few | TRBJ2-3 | TRBD2 | TRBV5-4 | TGTGCCAGCAGCCGTTGGACTAGCGGGTTCACAGATACGCAGTATTTT | CASSRWTSGFTDTQYF
few | TRBJ1-1 | TRBD1 | TRBV6-5 | TGTGCCAGCAGTTCGCTGGGACAGGGGGCGACTGAAGCTTTCTTT | CASSSLGQGATEAFF
NA | TRBJ1-2 | NA | TRBV7-2 | TGTGCCAGCAGCTTCAGGGGAGCTGGCTACACCTTC | CASSFRGAGYTF
NA | TRBJ2-7 | TRBD2 | TRBV2 | TGTGCCAGCAGTGACGGACTAGCGGGAGGGTACGCGCAGTACTTC | CASSDGLAGGYAQYF
NA | TRBJ2-5 | NA | TRBV19 | TGTGCCAGTAGTATCCGGAGAGGGTCGTACCAAGAGACCCAGTACTTC | CASSIRRGSYQETQYF
NA | TRBJ1-2 | NA | TRBV28 | TGTGCCAGCAGCTCTATGCGCTATGGCTACACCTTC | CASSSMRYGYTF
NA | TRBJ2-7 | TRBD2 | TRBV28 | TGTGCCAGCAGTCTGTTAGCGGGAGACGACGAGCAGTACTTC | CASSLLAGDDEQYF
few | TRBJ2-1 | TRBD1 | TRBV18 | TGTGCCAGCTCACTACTTGGGACAGGAGACTACAATGAGCAGTTCTTC | CASSLLGTGDYNEQFF
few | TRBJ2-1 | TRBD2 | TRBV5-1 | TGCGCCAGCAGCTCAGCTAGCGGGGTCGGTGAGCAGTTCTTC | CASSSASGVGEQFF
few | TRBJ2-7 | TRBD1 | TRBV7-9 | TGTGCCAGCAGTGGGACAGAGAGGTACGAGCAGTACTTC | CASSGTERYEQYF
NA | TRBJ2-7 | NA | TRBV4-1 | TGCGCCAGCAGCCAAGAGGACAGCTCCTACGAGCAGTACTTC | CASSQEDSSYEQYF
NA | TRBJ1-5 | NA | TRBV19 | TGTGCCAGTAGTATCCGCCGGCAGCCCCAGCATTTT | CASSIRRQPQHF
few | TRBJ2-2 | TRBD1 | TRBV4-2 | TGTGCCAGCAGCCAAGGGGACAGGGAAATCGGGGAGCTGTTTTTT | CASSQGDREIGELFF
NA | TRBJ2-7 | NA | TRBV2 | TGTGCCACACAGGCGGACAGACAATTCTTGATATTC | CATQADRQFLIF
few | TRBJ2-1 | TRBD2 | TRBV28 | TGTGCCAGCAGGGCTCAGCGGGAGGGCTGGAATGAGCAGTTCTTC | CASRAQREGWNEQFF
NA | TRBJ2-5 | NA | TRBV18 | TGTGCCAGCTCACCCCCAGTACAAGAGACCCAGTACTTC | CASSPPVQETQYF
few | TRBJ1-2 | TRBD1 | TRBV7-9 | TGTGCCAGCAGCAACAGGGGGGACAGGGCTGAGGGCTACACCTTC | CASSNRGDRAEGYTF
NA | TRBJ2-7 | TRBD2 | TRBV7-2 | TGTGCCAGCAGCCCTACTAGCGGGTCCTACGAGCAGTACTTC | CASSPTSGSYEQYF
few | TRBJ1-4 | NA | TRBV19 | TGTGCCAGTAGTTATGGAGGGACGCCAAATGAAAAACTGTTTTTT | CASSYGGTPNEKLFF